These T cell receptor beta chains were read from a single sample in a study of T cell responses to AZD1222 COVID-19 vaccine. Sequencing was performed with immunoSEQ multiplex PCR; in TCRdb, only in-frame clones are kept and a portion is missing. Of some 170,000 clones listed, around 93% are singletons. The source material was peripheral blood, sampled 28 days after the second dose of the MenACWY control vaccine. The source is an adult who received the MenACWY meningococcal vaccine as a control. The CDR3 runs from the conserved cysteine through the conserved F or W. D genes are given only for firm matches. The size field is filled for only some rows; it gives once, few, many or a size class.

TRBJ2-7 TRBV3-1/TRBV3-2 NA NA CASSKAPRSSYEQYF TGTGCCAGCAGCAAAGCCCCGCGGAGCTCCTACGAGCAGTACTTC
TRBJ1-6 TRBV10-3 NA NA CAIRFTEGSTNSPLHF TGTGCCATCAGGTTTACAGAGGGCTCCACAAATTCACCCCTCCACTTT
TRBJ1-5 TRBV6-6 NA NA CATAGSNQPQHF TGTGCCACCGCTGGTAGCAATCAGCCCCAGCATTTT
TRBJ2-7 TRBV3-1/TRBV3-2 NA NA CASSQDGFEGPGEQYF TGTGCCAGCAGCCAAGACGGTTTTGAGGGGCCTGGCGAGCAGTACTTC
TRBJ2-7 TRBV11-2 NA NA CASSLANALEQYF TGTGCCAGCAGCTTAGCCAACGCCCTCGAGCAGTACTTC
TRBJ1-5 TRBV7-2 NA NA CASSSTGSNQPQHF TGTGCCAGCAGCTCTACAGGGTCAAATCAGCCCCAGCATTTT
TRBJ1-1 TRBV4-2 NA NA CASSQDLIVGQGAFF TGTGCCAGCAGCCAAGATTTGATTGTGGGTCAGGGGGCTTTCTTT
TRBJ1-2 TRBV18 NA NA CASSATGLLSYGYTF TGTGCCAGCTCAGCCACAGGGCTTTTGAGCTATGGCTACACCTTC
TRBJ1-4 TRBV6-6 TRBD1 NA CASSAWDRDDEKLFF TGTGCCAGCAGTGCCTGGGACAGGGACGATGAAAAACTGTTTTTT
TRBJ2-1 TRBV7-2 TRBD2 NA CASSLGGGFYNEQFF TGTGCCAGCAGCTTAGGCGGGGGGTTCTACAATGAGCAGTTCTTC
TRBJ1-1 TRBV18 NA NA CASSPRVVNTEAFF TGTGCCAGCTCACCTCGGGTCGTGAACACTGAAGCTTTCTTT
TRBJ1-1 TRBV5-1 NA NA CASSFGRLAPNTEAFF TGCGCCAGCAGCTTCGGTAGGCTCGCCCCAAACACTGAAGCTTTCTTT
TRBJ2-7 TRBV7-2 TRBD1 NA CASSPAPGQGKYEQYF TGTGCCAGCAGCCCCGCCCCGGGACAGGGAAAATACGAGCAGTACTTC
TRBJ2-2 TRBV27 NA NA CASSLRYGRGTGELFF TGTGCCAGCAGCCTCAGGTACGGCCGGGGCACCGGGGAGCTGTTTTTT
TRBJ2-1 TRBV6-5 NA NA CASQGPLYNEQFF TGTGCCAGTCAAGGCCCCCTCTACAATGAGCAGTTCTTC
TRBJ1-5 TRBV7-8 NA once CASSLKTANQPQHF TGTGCCAGCAGCTTAAAGACAGCCAATCAGCCCCAGCATTTT
TRBJ1-1 TRBV9 NA once CASTPTRANTEAFF TGTGCCAGCACCCCGACGAGGGCAAACACTGAAGCTTTCTTT
TRBJ2-7 TRBV19 TRBD1 NA CASSTLMGQGAYEQYF TGTGCCAGTAGTACCCTGATGGGACAGGGGGCCTACGAGCAGTACTTC
TRBJ2-2 TRBV7-2 NA NA CASSFNTGELFF TGTGCCAGCAGCTTTAACACCGGGGAGCTGTTTTTT
TRBJ1-2 TRBV10-3 TRBD1 once CAIRGTGTGYTF TGTGCCATCAGGGGGACAGGGACCGGCTACACCTTC
TRBJ2-3 TRBV20-1 TRBD2 NA CSAGLAWMYF TGCAGTGCTGGACTAGCTTGGATGTATTTT
TRBJ1-6 TRBV5-6 TRBD1 NA CASSFRDRGKSPLHF TGTGCCAGCAGCTTCCGGGACAGGGGGAAATCACCCCTCCACTTT
TRBJ2-7 TRBV7-9 NA NA CASSPLEEQYF TGTGCCAGCAGCCCTCTGGAGGAGCAGTACTTC
TRBJ1-5 TRBV5-4 NA NA CASSLAGNEPQHF TGTGCCAGCAGCTTGGCGGGGAACGAGCCCCAGCATTTT
TRBJ1-1 TRBV5-1 NA NA CASSEPMNTEAFF TGCGCCAGCAGTGAACCCATGAACACTGAAGCTTTCTTT
TRBJ1-1 TRBV4-3 NA NA CASSQDPDSMNTEAFF TGCGCCAGCAGCCAAGATCCGGACAGTATGAACACTGAAGCTTTCTTT
TRBJ1-2 TRBV3-1/TRBV3-2 NA NA CASSQGGTTNYGYTF TGTGCCAGCAGCCAAGGGGGGACGACGAACTATGGCTACACCTTC
TRBJ2-4 TRBV30 NA NA CAWRTGNIQYF TGTGCCTGGAGAACGGGGAACATTCAGTACTTC
TRBJ1-3 TRBV13 NA NA CASSFTDSGNTIYF TGTGCCAGCAGCTTTACTGACTCTGGAAACACCATATATTTT
TRBJ2-7 TRBV25-1 NA NA CASSEYTRKQYF TGTGCCAGCAGTGAATATACGAGGAAGCAGTACTTC
TRBJ1-6 TRBV19 NA NA CASSLIGVRNSPLHF TGTGCCAGTAGTTTGATTGGGGTCCGTAATTCACCCCTCCACTTT
TRBJ1-2 TRBV29-1 NA NA CSVALNYGYTF TGCAGCGTTGCCCTTAACTATGGCTACACCTTC
TRBJ1-3 TRBV7-9 NA NA CASSLEGSSGNTIYF TGTGCCAGCAGCTTGGAGGGATCGTCTGGAAACACCATATATTTT
TRBJ1-1 TRBV3-1/TRBV3-2 NA NA CASSPRQNTEAFF TGTGCCAGCAGCCCGAGGCAGAACACTGAAGCTTTCTTT
TRBJ2-7 TRBV3-1/TRBV3-2 NA NA CASSLGTGNAYEQYF TGTGCCAGCAGCCTCGGCACAGGGAATGCCTACGAGCAGTACTTC
TRBJ2-6 TRBV2 NA once CASSLTVPGANVLTF TGTGCCAGCAGCCTGACAGTCCCTGGGGCCAACGTCCTGACTTTC
TRBJ2-5 TRBV25-1 NA once CASDAGIWETQYF TGTGCCAGCGATGCAGGGATCTGGGAGACCCAGTACTTC
TRBJ1-2 TRBV5-1 NA NA CASSLEGSYGYTF TGCGCCAGCAGCTTGGAGGGCAGCTATGGCTACACCTTC
TRBJ2-3 TRBV5-1 NA NA CASSLRLATSTDTQYF TGCGCCAGCAGCTTGCGCCTGGCTACTAGCACAGATACGCAGTATTTT
TRBJ2-7 TRBV6-5 NA few CASKVSTAGAYEQYF TGTGCCAGCAAGGTTTCGACGGCAGGGGCCTACGAGCAGTACTTC
TRBJ1-4 TRBV7-2 NA NA CASSPVGTNEKLFF TGTGCCAGCAGCCCCGTAGGAACTAATGAAAAACTGTTTTTT
TRBJ1-4 TRBV5-6 TRBD1 NA CASSRAGQGSEKLFF TGTGCCAGCAGCCGCGCGGGACAGGGGTCTGAAAAACTGTTTTTT
TRBJ2-2 TRBV5-6 NA once CASSWQGPGELFF TGTGCCAGCAGCTGGCAGGGACCCGGGGAGCTGTTTTTT
TRBJ1-6 TRBV5-1 NA NA CASSYDGSSYNSPLHF TGCGCCAGCAGCTATGACGGGAGCTCCTATAATTCACCCCTCCACTTT
TRBJ1-1 TRBV6-5 NA NA CASSYRGNTEAFF TGTGCCAGCAGTTACCGGGGGAACACTGAAGCTTTCTTT
TRBJ2-5 TRBV5-1 TRBD2 NA CASSWGTSGGQETQYF TGCGCCAGCAGCTGGGGGACTAGCGGGGGGCAAGAGACCCAGTACTTC
TRBJ2-5 TRBV3-1/TRBV3-2 NA NA CASSQEGQRGAQYF TGTGCCAGCAGCCAAGAAGGGCAGCGCGGGGCCCAGTACTTC
TRBJ1-1 TRBV5-1 NA NA CASADSGLDTEAFF TGCGCCAGCGCAGATTCTGGGTTGGACACTGAAGCTTTCTTT